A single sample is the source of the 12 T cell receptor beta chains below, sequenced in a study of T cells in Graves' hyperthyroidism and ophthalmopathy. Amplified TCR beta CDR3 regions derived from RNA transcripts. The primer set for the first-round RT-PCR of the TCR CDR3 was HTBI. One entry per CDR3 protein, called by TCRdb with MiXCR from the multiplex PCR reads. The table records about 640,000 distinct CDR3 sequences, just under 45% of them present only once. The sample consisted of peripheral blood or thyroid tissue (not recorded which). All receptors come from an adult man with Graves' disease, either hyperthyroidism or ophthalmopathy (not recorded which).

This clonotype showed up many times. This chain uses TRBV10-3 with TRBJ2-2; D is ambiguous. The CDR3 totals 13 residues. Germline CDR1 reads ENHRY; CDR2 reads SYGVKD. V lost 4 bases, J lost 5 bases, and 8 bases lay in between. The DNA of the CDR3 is TGTGCCATCAGTGGGGGTACGACCGGGGAGCTGTTTTTT. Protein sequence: CAISGGTTGELFF.

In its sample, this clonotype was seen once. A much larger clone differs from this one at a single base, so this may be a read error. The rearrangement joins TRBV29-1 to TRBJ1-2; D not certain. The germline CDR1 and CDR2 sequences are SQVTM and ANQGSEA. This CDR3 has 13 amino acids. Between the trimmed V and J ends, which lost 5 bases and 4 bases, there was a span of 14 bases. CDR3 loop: CSVYTRLGYGYTF. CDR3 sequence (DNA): TGCAGCGTTTACACAAGATTGGGCTATGGCTACACCTTC.

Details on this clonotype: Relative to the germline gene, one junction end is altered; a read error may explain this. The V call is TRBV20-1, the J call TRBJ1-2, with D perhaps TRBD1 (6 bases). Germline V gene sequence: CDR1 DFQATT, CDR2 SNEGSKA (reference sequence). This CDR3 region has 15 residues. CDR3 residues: CSAGEDRRVNYGYTF. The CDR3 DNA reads TGCAGTGCTGGAGAGGACAGAAGAGTTAACTATGGCTACACCTTC.

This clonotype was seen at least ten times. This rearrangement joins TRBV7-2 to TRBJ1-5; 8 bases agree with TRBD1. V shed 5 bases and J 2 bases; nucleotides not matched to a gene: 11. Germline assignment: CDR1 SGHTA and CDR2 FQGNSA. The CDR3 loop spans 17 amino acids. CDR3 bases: TGTGCCAGCAGCCGAGGTCCAGGGGGCGCAGGCAATCAGCCCCAGCATTTT. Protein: CASSRGPGGAGNQPQHF.

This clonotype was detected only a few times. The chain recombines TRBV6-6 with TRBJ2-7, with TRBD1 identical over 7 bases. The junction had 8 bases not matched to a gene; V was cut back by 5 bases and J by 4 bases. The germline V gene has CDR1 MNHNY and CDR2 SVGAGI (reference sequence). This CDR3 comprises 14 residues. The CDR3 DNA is TGTGCCAGCAGTCTCCGGGACAGACCGTACGAGCAGTACTTC. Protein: CASSLRDRPYEQYF.

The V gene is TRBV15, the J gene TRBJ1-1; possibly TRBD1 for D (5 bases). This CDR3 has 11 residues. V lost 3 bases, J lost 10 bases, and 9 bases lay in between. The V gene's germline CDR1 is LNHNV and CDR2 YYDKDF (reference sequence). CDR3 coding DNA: TGTGCCACCAGCAGCAGGGCGGCAGCTTTCTTT. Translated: CATSSRAAAFF.

The CDR3 is CASSYGGGQGAQSGYTF. DNA for the CDR3: TGTGCCAGCAGCTACGGAGGAGGACAGGGGGCGCAAAGTGGCTACACCTTC. The V and J genes are TRBV7-2 and TRBJ1-2; TRBD1 matches at 11 bases. Losses at the gene ends were 4 bases for V and 7 bases for J; bases not matched to a gene: 14. Germline CDR1 is SGHTA and CDR2 is FQGNSA. The CDR3 is 17 residues long.

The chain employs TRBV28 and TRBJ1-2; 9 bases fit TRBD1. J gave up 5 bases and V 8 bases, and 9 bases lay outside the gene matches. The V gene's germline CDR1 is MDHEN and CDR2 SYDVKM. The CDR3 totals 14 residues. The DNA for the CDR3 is TGTGCCAGCTCCCAAACAGGGGGCGTGTATGGCTACACCTTC. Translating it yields CASSQTGGVYGYTF.

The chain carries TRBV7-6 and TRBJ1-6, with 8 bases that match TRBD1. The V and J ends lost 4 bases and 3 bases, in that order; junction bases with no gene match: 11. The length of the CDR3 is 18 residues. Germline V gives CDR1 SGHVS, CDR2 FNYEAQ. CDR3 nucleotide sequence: TGTGCCAGCAGCTCAGCCTCAGGGGGCGGCGGCTATAATTCACCCCTCCACTTT. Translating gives CASSSASGGGGYNSPLHF.

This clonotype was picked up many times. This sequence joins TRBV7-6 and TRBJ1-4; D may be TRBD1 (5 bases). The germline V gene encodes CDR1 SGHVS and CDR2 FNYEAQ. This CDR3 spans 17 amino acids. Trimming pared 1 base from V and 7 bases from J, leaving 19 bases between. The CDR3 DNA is TGTGCCAGCAGCTTAGGTGCAAGGGGAGATGGCGGTGAAAAACTGTTTTTT. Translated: CASSLGARGDGGEKLFF.

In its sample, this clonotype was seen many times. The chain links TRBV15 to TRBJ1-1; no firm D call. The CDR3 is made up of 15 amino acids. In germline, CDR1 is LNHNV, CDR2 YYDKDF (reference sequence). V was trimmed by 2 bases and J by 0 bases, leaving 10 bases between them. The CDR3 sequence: CATSRPENLNTEAFF. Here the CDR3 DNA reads TGTGCCACCAGCAGACCAGAGAACTTGAACACTGAAGCTTTCTTT.

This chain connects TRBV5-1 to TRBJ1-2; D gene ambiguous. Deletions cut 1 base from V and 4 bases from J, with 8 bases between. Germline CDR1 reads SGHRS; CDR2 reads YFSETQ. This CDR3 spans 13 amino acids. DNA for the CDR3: TGCGCCAGCAGCTTGACAGAGGGCTATGGCTACACCTTC. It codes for CASSLTEGYGYTF. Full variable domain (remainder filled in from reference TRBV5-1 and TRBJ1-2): KAGVTQTPRYLIKTRGQQVTLSCSPISGHRSVSWYQQTPGQGLQFLFEYFSETQRNKGNFPGRFSGRQFSNSRSEMNVSTLELGDSALYLCASSLTEGYGYTFGSGTRLTVV.